These 9 T cell receptor beta chains were all obtained from the same sample, sequenced in a study of spatial heterogeneity in lung cancer. TCRdb ran MiXCR on the 5' RACE reads and lists one entry per CDR3 protein. The table shows around 50,000 distinct CDR3 sequences, with 6.5% to 8% occurring only once. Time point noted: sample taken at primary tumor resection. Tumor, nontumor lung or frozen PBMC supplied whole RNA that was sequenced unsorted. The sample here was PBMCs, taken at surgery. These TCRs come from a female donor with early-stage non-small cell lung cancer.

The chain uses TRBV12-5 and TRBJ2-3; 7 nucleotides agree with TRBD2. The CDR3 length is 15 residues. V was pared by 4 bases and J by 2 bases, with 6 bases of the junction left unmatched. Germline assignment: CDR1 LGHNT and CDR2 FRNRAP. CDR3 nucleotide sequence: TGTGCTAGTGGTTCTCAGCGGGGCAACACAGATACGCAGTATTTT. Amino acid sequence: CASGSQRGNTDTQYF. The complete variable domain, with remaining parts taken from reference TRBV12-5 and TRBJ2-3, reads DARVTQTPRHKVTEMGQEVTMRCQPILGHNTVFWYRQTMMQGLELLAYFRNRAPLDDSGMPKDRFSAEMPDATLATLKIQPSEPRDSAVYFCASGSQRGNTDTQYFGPGTRLTVL.

In this sample, this clonotype turned up many times. This chain connects TRBV20-1 to TRBJ1-2; D remains unclear. Germline V gives CDR1 DFQATT, CDR2 SNEGSKA (reference sequence). V was trimmed by 6 bases and J by 0 bases, leaving 11 bases between them. The CDR3 length is 13 residues. CDR3 sequence (DNA): TGCAGTGCCGCAGTAGGAACTAACTATGGCTACACCTTC. Translated, it gives CSAAVGTNYGYTF.

This chain joins TRBV5-1 and TRBJ2-1; 9 bases are shared with TRBD1. V was clipped by 0 bases and J by 5 bases; unmatched bases: 0. CDR3 length: 14 amino acids. From germline, CDR1 is SGHRS and CDR2 YFSETQ. In nucleotides, the CDR3 is TGCGCCAGCAGCTTGGGGACAGGGGACAATGAGCAGTTCTTC. It codes for CASSLGTGDNEQFF.

This clonotype was seen many times. The chain uses TRBV6-6 and TRBJ1-6; 7 bases are a match to TRBD1. V was pared by 5 bases and J by 6 bases, with 10 bases of the junction left unmatched. This CDR3 comprises 16 residues. Germline assignment: CDR1 MNHNY and CDR2 SVGAGI (reference sequence). CDR3 sequence (DNA): TGTGCCAGCAGTACGGGGACAGCAACCATTAATTCACCCCTCCACTTT. The encoded protein is CASSTGTATINSPLHF.

This clonotype was recorded many times. J is TRBJ2-3 and V is TRBV4-3, with 9 bases fitting TRBD2. V gave up 1 base and J gave up 0 bases; unmatched junction bases: 11. This CDR3 contains 19 residues. From germline, CDR1 is LGHNA and CDR2 YSLEER. As DNA, the CDR3 is TGCGCCAGCAGCCAAGTCGATCTAGCGGGGTCTGAGAGCACAGATACGCAGTATTTT. It translates to CASSQVDLAGSESTDTQYF.

V is TRBV6-1 and J is TRBJ1-6; no definite D call. From germline, CDR1 is MNHNS and CDR2 SASEGT. V shed 3 bases and J shed 15 bases, with 12 bases lying between them. The CDR3 sequence is 12 residues long. DNA for the CDR3: TGTGCCAGCAGTGAGATGGTAGGACTCCTCCACTTT. Protein sequence: CASSEMVGLLHF.

This clonotype came up a few times. The J gene is TRBJ1-2, the V gene TRBV2, with a possible D match to TRBD1 (5 bases). The CDR3 has 12 residues. Germline V gene lookup returns CDR1 SNHLY and CDR2 FYNNEI. The V and J ends lost 6 bases and 5 bases respectively, with 10 bases between them. CDR3 sequence: CASSRDSYGYTF. For the CDR3, the DNA is TGTGCCAGCAGCCGGGACTCGTATGGCTACACCTTC.

This clonotype showed up many times. The chain joins TRBV5-1 to TRBJ2-2; 9 positions agree with TRBD1. CDR3 length: 15 amino acids. Germline V gene sequence: CDR1 SGHRS, CDR2 YFSETQ. The V and J ends lost 2 bases and 4 bases, in that order; junction bases with no gene match: 3. The CDR3 sequence is CASSFGQGPTGELFF. CDR3 sequence (DNA): TGCGCCAGCAGCTTTGGACAGGGGCCCACCGGGGAGCTGTTTTTT.

This clonotype was counted ten times or more. The chain links TRBV5-1 to TRBJ2-5; unclear D gene. Trimming shortened V by 2 bases and J by 2 bases, and 7 bases separated the two germline ends. Germline CDR1 and CDR2: SGHRS and YFSETQ. The CDR3 spans 13 residues. This chain's CDR3 is CASSFDIQETQYF. CDR3 nucleotide sequence: TGCGCCAGCAGCTTTGACATACAAGAGACCCAGTACTTC.